Listed below are T cell receptor beta chains from one sample, sequenced in a study of a mutant IDH1 vaccine in newly diagnosed glioma. Profiling relied on immunoSEQ multiplex PCR, and the TCRdb table lists in-frame clones only, not all of them. The sample yields 85,000 to 100,000 clones, roughly four fifths seen once. The starting material was PBMCs, obtained from a glioma patient treated with radiotherapy, temozolomide or both. These receptor sequences come from a woman between 45 and 65 years old with glioma. Each CDR3 is given with its conserved first and last residue. D genes are given only for firm matches. Not all rows give a size; the values are once, few, many and, for expanded clones, a class.

TRBJ2-1,TRBV6-5,-,TRBD2,TGTGCCAGCAGCACGGGGGGGGGTTACAATGAGCAGTTCTTC,CASSTGGGYNEQFF
TRBJ1-6,TRBV5-1,-,-,TGCGCCAGCAGCTTGGTCGTGAGCAATTCACCCCTCCACTTT,CASSLVVSNSPLHF
TRBJ1-2,TRBV7-9,-,TRBD1,TGTGCCAGCAGCTTAGGCGGACAGGGGGTCTACACCTTC,CASSLGGQGVYTF
TRBJ1-1,TRBV5-4,-,-,TGTGCCAGCAGCTTGGACAGCCTTCGGAACACTGAAGCTTTCTTT,CASSLDSLRNTEAFF
TRBJ2-1,TRBV7-8,-,-,TGTGCCAGCAGCTTAGAAAGGGGTGAGCAGTTCTTC,CASSLERGEQFF
TRBJ1-1,TRBV19,few,-,TGTGCCAGTAGTATCCCCGGGGGCGAAAGGGCTTTCTTT,CASSIPGGERAFF
TRBJ2-7,TRBV7-8,-,TRBD2,TGTGCCAGCAGTCTTTATAGCGGGGGACCCTACGAGCAGTACTTC,CASSLYSGGPYEQYF
TRBJ2-3,TRBV19,-,-,TGTGCCAGTAGACCCTCCACTACCCCAGATACGCAGTATTTT,CASRPSTTPDTQYF
TRBJ2-2,TRBV9,-,-,TGTGCCAGCAGCGACCATACTAGTACTCCCGGGGAGCTGTTTTTT,CASSDHTSTPGELFF
TRBJ2-7,TRBV19,-,-,TGTGCCAGTCTTGGGAGCTCCTACGAGCAGTACTTC,CASLGSSYEQYF
TRBJ2-7,TRBV27,-,-,TGTGCCAGCAGTTTATCCCCGACCTCCTACGAGCAGTACTTC,CASSLSPTSYEQYF
TRBJ1-2,TRBV29-1,-,-,TGCAGCGCGGGGGGGGGAAACTATGGCTACACCTTC,CSAGGGNYGYTF
TRBJ2-3,TRBV7-3,few,-,TGTGCCAGCAGCTTACTCGGGGCTGGAGATACGCAGTATTTT,CASSLLGAGDTQYF
TRBJ1-2,TRBV11-2,-,TRBD1,TGTGCCAGCAGGCCGACAGGGACCTATGGCTACACCTTC,CASRPTGTYGYTF
TRBJ1-1,TRBV29-1,-,-,TGCAGCTACTGGGAGGGGACTGAAGCTTTCTTT,CSYWEGTEAFF
TRBJ1-4,TRBV5-4,once,-,TGTGCCAGCAGCCCGACGGGTCTGGGGGAAAAACTGTTTTTT,CASSPTGLGEKLFF